The source of this TCR beta chain is a study of regulatory T cells in long-lasting Graves disease. Whole-study findings and limits: Segments TRBV28, TRBJ1-2 and TRBJ2-5 showed preferential usage in persistent disease. Authors noted too few samples as a limitation.

The germline gives CDR1 MNHNS, CDR2 SASEGT. This CDR3 is built from 14 residues. V was pared by 4 bases and J by 2 bases, with 10 bases between. Relying on iRepertoire HTBI primers and Arm-PCR of CDR3 regions, the team built TCR beta libraries. TCRdb called the multiplex PCR reads again in MiXCR, with one record for every CDR3 protein. The table lists 350,000 to 500,000 distinct CDR3 sequences, approximately 16% of them singletons. This clonotype was counted many times. Its specificity is unknown. As to time point: newly diagnosed GD, antithyroid drugs for less than 3 months. Generation of the TCR library employed RNA extracted from PBMCs. This same sample was also taken into another study, of T cells in Graves' hyperthyroidism and ophthalmopathy. This second study says: Most expanded thyroid clonotypes above 0.001 recurred in blood. By a 13 V-J model, ophthalmopathy was set apart from stable hyperthyroidism.

The V and J genes are TRBV6-1 and TRBJ2-3; no clear D gene. This receptor was obtained from a woman aged 18 to 35 with Graves disease. This specimen consisted of peripheral blood mononuclear cells (PBMCs), obtained at new diagnosis, from a patient treated with antithyroid drugs. The CDR3 bases are TGTGCCAGCAGTGTACAGAGTTTCACAGATACGCAGTATTTT. Its protein product is CASSVQSFTDTQYF.